The 22 T cell receptor beta chains below all came from one sample that was sequenced in a study of T cell repertoires in cytomegalovirus infection. Via MiXCR, TCRdb re-called the reads, giving one row per CDR3 protein. The table includes about 150,000 distinct CDR3 sequences, around 24% detected once. The sequenced material came from PBMCs. The source is a human donor in good health (CMV status not recorded). Some clones in this sample may be carry-over from other donors' samples.

V gene TRBV7-2 combines with J gene TRBJ1-2; D unresolved. Per the germline V gene, CDR1 is SGHTA and CDR2 is FQGNSA. V lost 5 bases and J 0 bases, leaving 16 bases between the germline ends. The CDR3 has 16 residues. CDR3: CASSPMRVAANYGYTF. The CDR3 DNA reads as TGTGCCAGCAGCCCCATGAGGGTTGCAGCTAACTATGGCTACACCTTC.

This clonotype is medium-sized in the sample. This sequence joins TRBV12-3 or TRBV12-4 and TRBJ1-5; a possible D gene is TRBD1 (5 bases). CDR3 length: 16 amino acids. Trimming pared 4 bases from V and 0 bases from J, leaving 13 bases between. CDR3 bases: TGTGCCAGCAGTTCTGAAGGGGACTCTAGCAATCAGCCCCAGCATTTT. It translates to CASSSEGDSSNQPQHF.

There are a few counts of this clonotype. The rearrangement joins TRBV7-6 to TRBJ1-1; a weak D match, TRBD1 (6 bases). CDR1 SGHVS and CDR2 FNYEAQ come from the germline V gene. The germline V and J ends were trimmed by 5 bases and 7 bases, with 14 bases remaining between them. This CDR3 is 13 amino acids long. The CDR3 reads CASSLIQGSEAFF. DNA for the CDR3: TGTGCCAGCAGCCTGATACAGGGAAGTGAAGCTTTCTTT.

This rearrangement joins TRBV7-9 to TRBJ2-5, with D uncertain. V was pared by 5 bases and J by 5 bases, with 12 bases between. The germline gives CDR1 SEHNR, CDR2 FQNEAQ (reference sequence). The CDR3 covers 13 residues. In nucleotides, the CDR3 is TGTGCCAGCAGCCAGGACGTCCTGGAGACCCAGTACTTC. This translates into CASSQDVLETQYF.

This clonotype was detected ten times or more. The rearrangement joins TRBV7-2 to TRBJ1-5; D is unresolved. This CDR3 has 13 amino acids. V lost 2 bases and J lost 5, with 7 bases in between. The germline CDR1 and CDR2 sequences are SGHTA and FQGNSA. The CDR3 loop reads CASSLNTYQPQHF. The CDR3, as DNA: TGTGCCAGCAGCTTAAACACCTATCAGCCCCAGCATTTT.

The chain combines TRBV20-1 with TRBJ1-1, with a tentative D call TRBD1 (6 bases). The CDR3 has 10 amino acids. Germline V gene sequence: CDR1 DFQATT, CDR2 SNEGSKA (reference sequence). In DNA form, the CDR3 reads TGCAGGATCTACAGGGATGAAGCTTTCTTT. It specifies CRIYRDEAFF.

This clonotype was seen many times. The junction departs from germline at one end; a sequencing error may be responsible. In nucleotides, the CDR3 is TGTGCCAGCAGCCTAGCGGGGGTGCGGTCAGAGACCCAGTACTTC. This codes for CASSLAGVRSETQYF. The chain is built from TRBV7-2 and TRBJ2-5, with 10 bases fitting TRBD2. The length of the CDR3 is 15 residues. In germline, CDR1 is SGHTA, CDR2 FQGNSA.

The chain uses TRBV6-5 and TRBJ2-1, with 9 nucleotides matching TRBD2. CDR3 length: 18 residues. The germline V gene has CDR1 MNHEY and CDR2 SVGAGI. J was trimmed by 5 bases and V by 2 bases; bases with no gene match: 13. This chain's CDR3 is CASSYHRGERGAHNEQFF. Here the CDR3 DNA reads TGTGCCAGCAGTTACCATCGCGGGGAGCGGGGGGCGCACAATGAGCAGTTCTTC.

This clonotype was observed a handful of times. The chain employs TRBV6-6 and TRBJ2-1; D is perhaps TRBD1 (6 bases). The CDR3 is made up of 13 amino acids. The V end lost 2 bases, the J end lost 7 bases, and 9 bases lay between the germline ends. Germline V CDR1 and CDR2: MNHNY, SVGAGI (reference sequence). CDR3 residues: CASSYQGFNEQFF. CDR3 in DNA: TGTGCCAGCAGTTACCAGGGGTTTAATGAGCAGTTCTTC.

The chain links TRBV20-1 to TRBJ2-3; no definite D call. V lost 6 bases, J lost 0 bases, and 10 bases lay in between. Germline assignment: CDR1 DFQATT and CDR2 SNEGSKA (reference sequence). The CDR3 is 13 amino acids. The CDR3 region is CSAHRPSTDTQYF. CDR3 sequence (DNA): TGCAGTGCCCACCGCCCTAGCACAGATACGCAGTATTTT.

This clonotype was observed many times. The gene calls are TRBV15 and TRBJ1-2, with 7 bases fitting TRBD1. CDR1 is LNHNV and CDR2 is YYDKDF in the germline V gene (reference sequence). The CDR3 runs to 16 residues. The trim removed 0 bases at V and 7 bases at J, leaving 11 bases unmatched. The CDR3 DNA is TGTGCCACCAGCAGAGAGGCGGCGGGACAGAGCGGTGGCTACACCTTC. Protein: CATSREAAGQSGGYTF.

This clonotype was observed many times. The J gene is TRBJ2-5, the V gene TRBV7-2; D may be TRBD1 (6 bases). Trimming took off 2 bases at V and 2 bases at J, with 12 bases between the two ends. There are 15 residues in the CDR3. Germline lookup yields CDR1 SGHTA and CDR2 FQGNSA. CDR3 amino acids: CASSLSPRGQETQYF. CDR3 bases: TGTGCCAGCAGCTTATCCCCTAGGGGGCAAGAGACCCAGTACTTC.

The genes are TRBV6-1 and TRBJ2-1; D gene unclear. The CDR3 totals 12 residues. Germline loops: CDR1 MNHNS, CDR2 SASEGT. The germline V and J ends were trimmed by 6 bases and 3 bases, with 6 bases remaining between them. CDR3: CASSLVYNEQFF. The CDR3 DNA sequence: TGTGCCAGCAGCCTCGTCTACAATGAGCAGTTCTTC.

This clonotype appeared a few times. V usage is TRBV5-1 and J usage is TRBJ2-3; D perhaps matches TRBD2 (6 bases). With 1 base removed from V and 3 bases from J, the gap between germline ends came to 12 bases. The CDR3 loop spans 15 amino acids. Germline values: CDR1 SGHRS, CDR2 YFSETQ. CDR3 bases: TGCGCCAGCAGCTTGATGGGGACTTTTACAGATACGCAGTATTTT. Translation gives CASSLMGTFTDTQYF.

The chain employs TRBV5-4 and TRBJ1-5, with D unclear. Trimming stripped 1 base from V and 2 bases from J, with 10 bases between. Germline CDR1 is SGHNT and CDR2 is YYREEE (reference sequence). There are 15 residues in the CDR3. The CDR3 DNA sequence: TGTGCCAGCAGCTTGATGGCAGACGGCAATCAGCCCCAGCATTTT. This translates into CASSLMADGNQPQHF.

The sample holds a few counts of this clonotype. The chain combines TRBV12-3 or TRBV12-4 with TRBJ2-1; 9 positions match TRBD2. The CDR3 sequence is 15 residues long. V shed 3 bases and J 7 bases; nucleotides not matched to a gene: 7. The CDR3 reads CASSLTSGPLNEQFF. For the CDR3, the DNA is TGTGCCAGCAGTTTGACTAGCGGACCCTTGAATGAGCAGTTCTTC.

This clonotype came up many times. The chain uses TRBV6-5 and TRBJ1-1, with 7 bases aligning to TRBD1. Germline V gene data show CDR1 as MNHEY and CDR2 as SVGAGI. Trimming removed 8 bases from V and 1 base from J; junction bases left unmatched: 7. The CDR3 length is 14 residues. The CDR3 DNA reads as TGTGCCAGCGGAAGGGACAGTGAGAACACTGAAGCTTTCTTT. This codes for CASGRDSENTEAFF.

The rearrangement uses TRBV5-8 and TRBJ1-2, with D unresolved. Germline assignment: CDR1 SGHTS and CDR2 YDEGEE. The CDR3 loop spans 13 amino acids. The V end was cut by 8 bases, the J end by 2 bases, with 13 bases between. DNA for the CDR3: TGTGCCAGTAGCGGGTGGCCCAACTATGGCTACACCTTC. This translates into CASSGWPNYGYTF.

This sequence joins TRBV2 and TRBJ1-1; a possible D gene is TRBD1 (5 bases). The germline V gene has CDR1 SNHLY and CDR2 FYNNEI. The CDR3 length is 14 residues. V lost 0 bases and J 5 bases, leaving 10 bases between the germline ends. The CDR3 bases are TGTGCCAGCAGTGAAGCGGGGACCAGGACTGAAGCTTTCTTT. This encodes CASSEAGTRTEAFF. The full variable domain, completed using reference TRBV2 and TRBJ1-1, is EPEVTQTPSHQVTQMGQEVILRCVPISNHLYFYWYRQILGQKVEFLVSFYNNEISEKSEIFDDQFSVERPDGSNFTLKIRSTKLEDSAMYFCASSEAGTRTEAFFGQGTRLTVV.

This clonotype has more than one count but fewer than ten. The V gene is TRBV28, the J gene TRBJ1-5; D is uncertain. The CDR3 runs to 15 residues. The V gene lost 2 bases and the J gene lost 2 bases, with 10 bases spanning the gap. Germline V gene data show CDR1 as MDHEN and CDR2 as SYDVKM. CDR3 sequence: CASSLRSIGNQPQHF. CDR3 in DNA: TGTGCCAGCAGTTTAAGGAGTATCGGCAATCAGCCCCAGCATTTT.

There are a few counts of this clonotype. The chain is built from TRBV9 and TRBJ2-2; 9 positions agree with TRBD2. CDR1 SGDLS and CDR2 YYNGEE come from the germline V gene. The ends lost 4 bases at V and 0 bases at J; junction bases unmatched: 4. This CDR3 has 16 residues. The CDR3 protein is CASSITSGPNTGELFF. The CDR3 DNA is TGTGCCAGCAGCATCACTAGCGGGCCGAACACCGGGGAGCTGTTTTTT.

This clonotype was recorded many times. The rearrangement joins TRBV7-9 to TRBJ2-6; D perhaps matches TRBD1 (6 bases). The CDR3 extends over 17 amino acids. The ends were cut back, 4 bases at V and 0 bases at J, with 13 bases in the middle. Germline assignment: CDR1 SEHNR and CDR2 FQNEAQ (reference sequence). The CDR3 nucleotides are TGTGCCAGCAGCTCCCCGGGACAAAGCTCTGGGGCCAACGTCCTGACTTTC. Translated: CASSSPGQSSGANVLTF.